These 12 T cell receptor beta chains came from one sample sequenced in a study of cytomegalovirus exposure and HLA in healthy donors (TCRdb year 2017). Receptors were amplified or captured by the immunoSEQ multiplex PCR assay. This is the immuneACCESS table as TCRdb keeps it, with only in-frame sequences that have V and J called. A part of the clones is gone; compared with another copy, unresolved V genes explain less than half, and the rest is unexplained. The sample records about 260,000 clones, about nine tenths of which are singletons. The ten largest clonotypes hold 3% to 3.5% of the sample. The sequenced sample consisted of PBMCs. These receptors were taken from a woman younger than 45 in good health and CMV-seronegative.

DNA of the CDR3: TGTGCCAGCAGACTATTCAAAGGGGTCACCGGGGAGCTGTTTTTT. This gives the protein CASRLFKGVTGELFF. The chain links TRBV27 to TRBJ2-2; perhaps TRBD1 as D (5 bases). The CDR3 totals 15 residues. V shed 6 bases and J shed 4 bases, with 15 bases lying between them. Germline CDR1 MNHEY, CDR2 SMNVEV (reference sequence).

The chain uses TRBV7-2 and TRBJ2-1; D is unclear. V lost 6 bases, J lost 4 bases, and 7 bases lay in between. The CDR3 sequence is 12 residues long. Germline values: CDR1 SGHTA, CDR2 FQGNSA. CDR3 DNA sequence: TGTGCCAGCAGTCCGACTTACAATGAGCAGTTCTTC. Residues: CASSPTYNEQFF.

Of note for this clone: Other DNA sequences in the sample encode the same CDR3. The chain links TRBV6-1 to TRBJ2-7; D not certain. Trimming shortened V by 0 bases and J by 0 bases, and 6 bases separated the two germline ends. The CDR3 sequence is 14 residues long. Germline V gene sequence: CDR1 MNHNS, CDR2 SASEGT. CDR3 DNA sequence: TGTGCCAGCAGTGAAGCGGGCAGCTCCTACGAGCAGTACTTC. Protein: CASSEAGSSYEQYF.

The chain recombines TRBV10-1 with TRBJ2-3; 12 bases are a match to TRBD2. CDR3 length equals 17 residues. V trimming: 0 bases; J trimming: 5 bases; junction bases outside the gene matches: 6. Germline lookup yields CDR1 WNHNN and CDR2 SYGVQD (reference sequence). The CDR3 sequence is CASSESRLAGDVDTQYF. The DNA of the CDR3 is TGCGCCAGCAGTGAGTCCCGACTAGCGGGAGATGTAGATACGCAGTATTTT.

The V and J genes are TRBV5-6 and TRBJ2-5; perhaps TRBD2 as D (7 bases). Germline CDR1 is SGHDT and CDR2 is YYEEEE. Trimming removed 0 bases from V and 4 bases from J, with 16 bases in between. The CDR3 length is 16 residues. CDR3 bases: TGTGCCAGCAGCTTGGACCTCCGGGGAGGGGGAGAGACCCAGTACTTC. The encoded protein is CASSLDLRGGGETQYF. The complete variable domain, with remaining parts taken from reference TRBV5-6 and TRBJ2-5, reads DAGVTQSPTHLIKTRGQQVTLRCSPKSGHDTVSWYQQALGQGPQFIFQYYEEEERQRGNFPDRFSGHQFPNYSSELNVNALLLGDSALYLCASSLDLRGGGETQYFGPGTRLLVL.

The chain is built from TRBV19 and TRBJ1-5; D is possibly TRBD1 (5 bases). The CDR3 is 15 residues long. CDR1 and CDR2 (germline): LNHDA, SQIVND (reference sequence). V lost 9 bases and J lost 5, with 20 bases in between. CDR3 nucleotide sequence: TGTGCCAGCAAGAGGGGTCAGGGTTTTGATCAGCCCCAGCATTTT. This gives the protein CASKRGQGFDQPQHF.

This clone showed up just a few times. This chain joins TRBV4-1 and TRBJ1-2, with TRBD1 matching over 7 bases. The germline CDR1 and CDR2 sequences are MGHRA and YSYEKL. The CDR3 is made up of 14 amino acids. V was clipped by 2 bases and J by 7 bases; unmatched bases: 7. Written as DNA, the CDR3 is TGCGCCAGCAGCCAACTCACAGGGGCCGGTGGCTACACCTTC. Amino acids: CASSQLTGAGGYTF.

The chain couples TRBV5-6 to TRBJ2-3; TRBD1 is a possible D gene (6 bases). Germline V gene sequence: CDR1 SGHDT, CDR2 YYEEEE. The CDR3 sequence is 15 residues long. V dropped 4 bases and J dropped 1 base, with 13 bases sitting between them. CDR3 region: CASSPGRGRTDTQYF. CDR3 DNA sequence: TGTGCCAGCAGCCCCGGCAGGGGCCGCACAGATACGCAGTATTTT.

A few counts support this clone. This chain joins TRBV19 and TRBJ1-5, with 7 bases fitting TRBD1. Germline CDR1 LNHDA, CDR2 SQIVND (reference sequence). The CDR3 sequence is 14 residues long. The trim removed 6 bases at V and 7 bases at J, leaving 9 bases unmatched. The CDR3 nucleotides are TGTGCCAGTAGCGAAACAGGGGCTTTGCAGCCCCAGCATTTT. It codes for CASSETGALQPQHF.

The rearrangement links TRBV4-3 to TRBJ2-5; 9 bases agree with TRBD2. The CDR3 is made up of 16 amino acids. The germline CDR1 and CDR2 sequences are LGHNA and YSLEER. Germline trimming cut 1 base from V and 2 bases from J; bases unmatched to any gene: 5. The CDR3 sequence is CASSQGVAGVQETQYF. The CDR3 DNA follows: TGCGCCAGCAGCCAAGGGGTAGCGGGAGTGCAAGAGACCCAGTACTTC.

V and J are TRBV6-5 and TRBJ2-6; 8 nucleotides match TRBD1. Trimming at V came to 6 bases and at J to 5 bases, leaving 6 bases not matched to a gene. Germline V lookup: CDR1 MNHEY, CDR2 SVGAGI. The CDR3 totals 15 residues. CDR3 DNA: TGTGCCAGCAGCCTGGGACAGGCCCGGGCCAACGTCCTGACTTTC. Residues: CASSLGQARANVLTF.

The chain has TRBV27 and TRBJ2-5, with no clear D. The CDR3 is 12 residues long. The V gene lost 5 bases and the J gene lost 5 bases, with 9 bases spanning the gap. Germline CDR1 is MNHEY and CDR2 is SMNVEV (reference sequence). CDR3 sequence: CASSPTPETQYF. DNA of the CDR3: TGTGCCAGCAGTCCTACCCCGGAGACCCAGTACTTC.